This TCR beta chain comes out of a study of PD-1 blockade in mismatch repair-deficient tumors. TCRdb keeps only in-frame clones here, not all; method: immunoSEQ multiplex PCR. The repertoire consists of more than 85,000 clones, with 70% to 85% occurring once and the leading ten covering approximately 6.5%. Mismatch repair deficiency was confirmed in all patients, by PCR or immunohistochemistry. CDR1 and CDR2 from the germline V gene are KGHSH and LQKENI. V lost 0 bases, J lost 5 bases, and 10 bases lay in between. This CDR3 comprises 14 residues. The chain uses TRBV18 and TRBJ1-2; D gene ambiguous. The TCR comes from an adult with mismatch repair-deficient cancer. The starting material was peripheral blood, obtained roughly 36 weeks after starting pembrolizumab. The CDR3 loop is CASSPPVGGYGYTF. The CDR3 DNA follows: TGTGCCAGCTCACCACCGGTGGGTGGGTATGGCTACACCTTC.